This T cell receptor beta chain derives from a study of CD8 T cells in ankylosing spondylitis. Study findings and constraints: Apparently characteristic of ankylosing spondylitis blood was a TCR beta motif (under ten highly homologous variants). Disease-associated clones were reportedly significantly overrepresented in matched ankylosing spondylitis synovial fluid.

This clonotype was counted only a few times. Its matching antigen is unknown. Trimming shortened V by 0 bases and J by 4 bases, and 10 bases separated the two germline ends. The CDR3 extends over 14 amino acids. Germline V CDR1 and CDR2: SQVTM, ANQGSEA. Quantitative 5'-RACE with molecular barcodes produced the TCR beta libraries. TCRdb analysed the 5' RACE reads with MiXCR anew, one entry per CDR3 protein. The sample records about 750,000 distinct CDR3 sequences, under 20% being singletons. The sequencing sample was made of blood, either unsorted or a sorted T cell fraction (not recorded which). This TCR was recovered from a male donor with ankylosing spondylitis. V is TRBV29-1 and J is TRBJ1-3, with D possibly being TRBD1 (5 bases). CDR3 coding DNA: TGCAGCGTTGAAGAGGCAGGGCGAGGAAACACCATATATTTT. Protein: CSVEEAGRGNTIYF.